What follows are 10 T cell receptor beta chains derived from one specimen sequenced in a study of shared clonotypes between healthy human individuals. TCRdb keeps only in-frame clones here, not all; method: immunoSEQ multiplex PCR. This table holds hundreds of thousands of clones, around 79% found once. Sequencing input: PBMCs. The receptors come from a woman between 40 and 55 years old in good health. Some clones in this sample may be carry-over from other donors' samples.

DNA of the CDR3: TGTGCCAGCAGCCAGGGCAGTGTGGCGGGAGGCACCGGGGAGCTGTTTTTT. It translates to CASSQGSVAGGTGELFF. The chain couples TRBV7-3 to TRBJ2-2; 8 nucleotides agree with TRBD2. The CDR3 has 17 amino acids. Unmatched junction bases numbered 12, after V lost 5 bases and J lost 4 bases. Germline V gene lookup returns CDR1 SGHTA and CDR2 FQGTGA.

The chain has TRBV10-1 and TRBJ1-3, with 7 bases identical to TRBD1. This CDR3 is 18 amino acids long. V lost 3 bases, J lost 0 bases, and 11 bases stayed unmatched. CDR1 is WNHNN and CDR2 is SYGVQD in the germline V gene (reference sequence). CDR3 protein: CASSDCNRTGSSGNTIYF. For the CDR3, the DNA is TGCGCCAGCAGTGATTGTAACAGGACAGGCAGCTCTGGAAACACCATATATTTT.

J is TRBJ2-1 and V is TRBV10-1; D not resolved. V shed 4 bases and J shed 9 bases, with 10 bases lying between them. This CDR3 has 12 residues. Germline loops: CDR1 WNHNN, CDR2 SYGVQD (reference sequence). The CDR3 is CASSGDWGEQFF. DNA for the CDR3: TGCGCCAGCAGTGGTGACTGGGGTGAGCAGTTCTTC.

The chain is built from TRBV9 and TRBJ2-2; possible D gene TRBD1, 6 bases. The CDR3 is 15 residues long. Trimming took off 2 bases at V and 2 bases at J, with 10 bases between the two ends. Germline CDR1 SGDLS, CDR2 YYNGEE. This CDR3 reads CASSVGTFNTGELFF. The CDR3 coding sequence is TGTGCCAGCAGCGTCGGGACATTTAACACCGGGGAGCTGTTTTTT.

As DNA, the CDR3 is TGTGCCAGTAGTCCCTGGACAGGGAAAAACGAGCAGTACTTC. As protein: CASSPWTGKNEQYF. This chain links TRBV19 with TRBJ2-7; 8 bases map to TRBD1. The CDR3 covers 14 residues. V trimming: 5 bases; J trimming: 5 bases; junction bases outside the gene matches: 8. CDR1 and CDR2 from the germline V gene are LNHDA and SQIVND (reference sequence).

V usage is TRBV5-1 and J usage is TRBJ2-3; 9 nucleotides agree with TRBD2. J was trimmed by 1 base and V by 5 bases; bases with no gene match: 5. The CDR3 covers 15 residues. The germline gives CDR1 SGHRS, CDR2 YFSETQ. CDR3 sequence reads: CASRLAGEGTDTQYF. The CDR3 DNA reads TGCGCCAGCAGGTTAGCGGGAGAGGGCACAGATACGCAGTATTTT.

This clone appeared a single time. The rearrangement links TRBV29-1 to TRBJ1-4, with a possible D match to TRBD1 (5 bases). The CDR3 has 13 residues. Deletions cut 7 bases from V and 8 bases from J, with 17 bases between. Germline CDR1 reads SQVTM; CDR2 reads ANQGSEA. CDR3 DNA sequence: TGCAGCGCCGTGGTGGGGGTTAAAGAAAAACTGTTTTTT. Protein sequence: CSAVVGVKEKLFF. The whole variable domain, remainder taken from reference TRBV29-1 and TRBJ1-4, is SAVISQKPSRDICQRGTSLTIQCQVDSQVTMMFWYRQQPGQSLTLIATANQGSEATYESGFVIDKFPISRPNLTFSTLTVSNMSPEDSSIYLCSAVVGVKEKLFFGSGTQLSVL.

The rearrangement joins TRBV5-1 to TRBJ1-1; tentative D call: TRBD1 (5 bases). The CDR3 is made up of 14 amino acids. V was clipped by 0 bases and J by 4 bases, with 10 bases between them. Germline loops: CDR1 SGHRS, CDR2 YFSETQ. The CDR3 spells CASSLEGAGTEAFF. The CDR3 DNA is TGCGCCAGCAGCTTGGAAGGGGCCGGCACTGAAGCTTTCTTT.

Of note for this clone: This may come from a read error, since a much larger clone is one base off. This specimen includes other DNA sequences encoding the same CDR3. The chain links TRBV10-2 to TRBJ1-1; D gene uncertain. With 6 bases removed from V and 5 bases from J, the gap between germline ends came to 7 bases. CDR1 WSHSY and CDR2 SAAADI come from the germline V gene. CDR3 length: 11 residues. CDR3 in amino acids: CASRGDTEAFF. The CDR3 nucleotides are TGCGCCAGCAGGGGAGATACTGAAGCTTTCTTT.

The J gene is TRBJ1-1, the V gene TRBV19, with D unclear. Germline V gives CDR1 LNHDA, CDR2 SQIVND (reference sequence). The V end was cut by 10 bases, the J end by 5 bases, with 17 bases between. The CDR3 has 13 residues. The CDR3: CATLLLGSTEAFF. The DNA for the CDR3 is TGTGCCACCCTACTCCTCGGAAGTACTGAAGCTTTCTTT.